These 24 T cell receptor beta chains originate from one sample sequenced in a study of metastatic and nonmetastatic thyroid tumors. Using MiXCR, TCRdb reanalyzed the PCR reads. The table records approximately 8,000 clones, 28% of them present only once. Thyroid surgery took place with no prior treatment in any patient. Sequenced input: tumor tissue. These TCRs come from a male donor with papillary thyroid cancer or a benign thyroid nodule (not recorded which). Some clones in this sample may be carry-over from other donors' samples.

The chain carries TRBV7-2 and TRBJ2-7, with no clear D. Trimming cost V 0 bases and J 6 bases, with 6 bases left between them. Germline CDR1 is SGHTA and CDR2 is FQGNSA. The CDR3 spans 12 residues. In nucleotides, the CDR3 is TGTGCCAGCAGCTTAGCTAGCTCCGAGCAGTACTTC. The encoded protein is CASSLASSEQYF.

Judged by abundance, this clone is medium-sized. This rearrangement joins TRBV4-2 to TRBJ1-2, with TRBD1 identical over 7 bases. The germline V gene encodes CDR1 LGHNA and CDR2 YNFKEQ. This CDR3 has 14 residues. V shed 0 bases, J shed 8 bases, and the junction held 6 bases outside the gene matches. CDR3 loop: CASSQDEGARGYTF. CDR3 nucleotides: TGTGCCAGCAGCCAAGATGAGGGGGCGCGGGGCTACACCTTC.

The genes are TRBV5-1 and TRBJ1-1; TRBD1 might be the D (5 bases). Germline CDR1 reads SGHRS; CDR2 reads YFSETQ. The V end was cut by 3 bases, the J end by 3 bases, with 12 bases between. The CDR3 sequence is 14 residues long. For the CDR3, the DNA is TGCGCCAGCAGCTCTCTGGGGGGGTACACTGAAGCTTTCTTT. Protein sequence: CASSSLGGYTEAFF.

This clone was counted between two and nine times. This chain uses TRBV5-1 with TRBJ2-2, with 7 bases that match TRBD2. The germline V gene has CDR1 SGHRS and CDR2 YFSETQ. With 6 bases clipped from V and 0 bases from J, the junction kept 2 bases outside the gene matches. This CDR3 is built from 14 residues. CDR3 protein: CASKRDPNTGELFF. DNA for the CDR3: TGCGCCAGCAAGCGGGATCCGAACACCGGGGAGCTGTTTTTT.

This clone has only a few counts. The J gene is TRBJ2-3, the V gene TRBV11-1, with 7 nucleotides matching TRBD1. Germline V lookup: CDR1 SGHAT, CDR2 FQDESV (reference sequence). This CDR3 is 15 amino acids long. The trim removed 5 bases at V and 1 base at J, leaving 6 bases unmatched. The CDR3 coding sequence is TGTGCCAGCAGCGGCAGGGGGTTTCGCACAGATACGCAGTATTTT. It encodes CASSGRGFRTDTQYF.

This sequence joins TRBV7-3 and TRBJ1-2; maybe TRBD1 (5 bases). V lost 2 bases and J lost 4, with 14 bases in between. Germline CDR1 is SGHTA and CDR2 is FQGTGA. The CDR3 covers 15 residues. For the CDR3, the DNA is TGTGCCAGCAGCTTATGGGGGGGAGAGCTCTATGGCTACACCTTC. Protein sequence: CASSLWGGELYGYTF.

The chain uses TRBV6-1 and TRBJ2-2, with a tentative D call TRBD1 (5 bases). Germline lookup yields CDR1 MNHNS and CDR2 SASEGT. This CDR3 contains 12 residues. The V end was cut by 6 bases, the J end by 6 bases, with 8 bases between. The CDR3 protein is CASSPTAGELFF. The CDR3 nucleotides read TGTGCCAGCAGCCCGACAGCCGGGGAGCTGTTTTTT.

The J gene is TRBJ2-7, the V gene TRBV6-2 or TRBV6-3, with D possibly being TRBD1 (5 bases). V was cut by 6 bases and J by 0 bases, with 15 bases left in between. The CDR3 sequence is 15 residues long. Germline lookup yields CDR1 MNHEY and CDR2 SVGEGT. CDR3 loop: CASRDRGHNSYEQYF. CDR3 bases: TGTGCCAGCAGGGATAGGGGCCACAACTCCTACGAGCAGTACTTC.

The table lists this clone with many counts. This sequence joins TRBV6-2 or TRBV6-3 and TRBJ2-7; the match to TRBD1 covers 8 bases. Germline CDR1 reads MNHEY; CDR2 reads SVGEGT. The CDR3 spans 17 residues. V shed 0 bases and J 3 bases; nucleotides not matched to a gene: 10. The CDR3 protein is CASSYSKASQGGYEQYF. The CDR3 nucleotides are TGTGCCAGCAGTTACTCGAAAGCTTCACAGGGGGGCTACGAGCAGTACTTC.

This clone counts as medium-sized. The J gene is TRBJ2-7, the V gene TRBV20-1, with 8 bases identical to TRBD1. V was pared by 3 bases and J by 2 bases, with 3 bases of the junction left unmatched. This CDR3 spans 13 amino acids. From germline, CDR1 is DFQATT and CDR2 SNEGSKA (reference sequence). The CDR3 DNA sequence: TGCAGTGCTAGGGACAGGGTGGCCTACGAGCAGTACTTC. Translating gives CSARDRVAYEQYF.

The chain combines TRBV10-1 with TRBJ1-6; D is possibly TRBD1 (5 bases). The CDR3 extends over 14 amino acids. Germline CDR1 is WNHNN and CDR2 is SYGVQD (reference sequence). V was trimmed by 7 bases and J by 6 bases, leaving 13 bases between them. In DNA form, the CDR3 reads TGCGCCAGCACCTCCGGGACGCCTAATTCACCCCTCCACTTT. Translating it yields CASTSGTPNSPLHF.

Here the CDR3 reads CASSLTYEQYF. The CDR3, as DNA: TGTGCCAGCAGTTTGACTTACGAGCAGTACTTC. The V and J genes are TRBV27 and TRBJ2-7; D not certain. There are 11 residues in the CDR3. Trimming removed 3 bases at V and 4 bases at J, with 4 bases between. Germline CDR1 MNHEY, CDR2 SMNVEV (reference sequence).

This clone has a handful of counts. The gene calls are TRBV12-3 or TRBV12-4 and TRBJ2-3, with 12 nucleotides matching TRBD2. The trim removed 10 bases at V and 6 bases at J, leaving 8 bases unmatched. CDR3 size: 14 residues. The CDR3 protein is CATQETSGSDTQYF. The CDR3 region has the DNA TGTGCCACCCAAGAGACTAGCGGGAGCGATACGCAGTATTTT.

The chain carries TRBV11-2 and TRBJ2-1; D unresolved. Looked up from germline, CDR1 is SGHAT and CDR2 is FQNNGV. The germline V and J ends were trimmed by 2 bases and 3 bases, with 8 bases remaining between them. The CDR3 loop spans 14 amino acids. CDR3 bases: TGTGCCAGCAGCTTAATCTCCGACTACAATGAGCAGTTCTTC. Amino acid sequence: CASSLISDYNEQFF. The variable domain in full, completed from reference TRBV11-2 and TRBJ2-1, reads EAGVAQSPRYKIIEKRQSVAFWCNPISGHATLYWYQQILGQGPKLLIQFQNNGVVDDSQLPKDRFSAERLKGVDSTLKIQPAKLEDSAVYLCASSLISDYNEQFFGPGTRLTVL.

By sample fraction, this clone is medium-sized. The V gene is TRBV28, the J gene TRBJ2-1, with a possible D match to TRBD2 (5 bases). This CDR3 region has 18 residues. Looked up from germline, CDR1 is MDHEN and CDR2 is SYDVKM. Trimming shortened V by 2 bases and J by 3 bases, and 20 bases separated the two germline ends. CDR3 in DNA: TGTGCCAGCAGTTTAGTGGCAGGCTCGAGGGCCAACTACAATGAGCAGTTCTTC. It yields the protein CASSLVAGSRANYNEQFF.

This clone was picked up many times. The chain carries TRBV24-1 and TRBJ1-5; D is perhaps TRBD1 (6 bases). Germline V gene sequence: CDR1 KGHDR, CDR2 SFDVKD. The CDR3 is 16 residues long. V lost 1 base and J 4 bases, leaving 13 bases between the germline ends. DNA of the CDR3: TGTGCCACCAGTGATTTTTCAGGGGATAAGAATCAGCCCCAGCATTTT. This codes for CATSDFSGDKNQPQHF.

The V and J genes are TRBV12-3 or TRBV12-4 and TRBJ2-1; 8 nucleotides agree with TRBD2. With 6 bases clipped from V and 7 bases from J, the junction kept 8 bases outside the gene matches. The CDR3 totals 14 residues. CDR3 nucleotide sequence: TGTGCCAGCAGCGAGCGGGAGAGGAGAAATGAGCAGTTCTTC. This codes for CASSERERRNEQFF.

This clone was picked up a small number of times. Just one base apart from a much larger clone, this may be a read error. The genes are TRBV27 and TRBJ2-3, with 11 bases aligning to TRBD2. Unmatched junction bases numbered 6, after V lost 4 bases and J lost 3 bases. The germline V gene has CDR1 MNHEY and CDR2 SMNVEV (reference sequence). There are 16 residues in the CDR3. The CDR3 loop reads CASSSRLAGRTDTQYF. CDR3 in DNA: TGTGCCAGCAGTTCCCGACTAGCGGGAAGGACAGATACGCAGTATTTT.

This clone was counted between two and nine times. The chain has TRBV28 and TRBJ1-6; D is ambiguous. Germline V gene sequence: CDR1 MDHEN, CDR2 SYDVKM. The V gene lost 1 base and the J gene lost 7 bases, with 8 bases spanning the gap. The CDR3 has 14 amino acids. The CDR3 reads CASSLYTTNSPLHF. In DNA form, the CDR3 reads TGTGCCAGCAGTTTATATACGACGAATTCACCCCTCCACTTT.

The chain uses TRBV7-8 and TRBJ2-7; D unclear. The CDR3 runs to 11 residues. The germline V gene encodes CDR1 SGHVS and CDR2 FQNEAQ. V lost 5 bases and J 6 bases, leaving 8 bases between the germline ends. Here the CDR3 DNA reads TGTGCCAGCAGCCCTTTAGTCGAGCAGTACTTC. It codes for CASSPLVEQYF. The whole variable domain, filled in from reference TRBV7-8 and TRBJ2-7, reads GAGVSQSPRYKVAKRGQDVALRCDPISGHVSLFWYQQALGQGPEFLTYFQNEAQLDKSGLPSDRFFAERPEGSVSTLKIQRTQQEDSAVYLCASSPLVEQYFGPGTRLTVT.

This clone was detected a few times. CDR3 in DNA: TGTGCCAGCAGTGAAGGGGGAAGGGATGAGCAGTTCTTC. This encodes CASSEGGRDEQFF. The chain carries TRBV6-1 and TRBJ2-1; D not resolved. The CDR3 runs to 13 residues. Deletions cut 1 base from V and 8 bases from J, with 9 bases between. Germline values: CDR1 MNHNS, CDR2 SASEGT.

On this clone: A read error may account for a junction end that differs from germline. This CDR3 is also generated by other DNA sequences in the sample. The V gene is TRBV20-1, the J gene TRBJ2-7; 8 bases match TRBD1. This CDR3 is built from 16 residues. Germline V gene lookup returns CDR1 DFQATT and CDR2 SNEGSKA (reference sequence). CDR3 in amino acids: CSARDLDTGGRHEQYF. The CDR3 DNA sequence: TGCAGTGCTAGAGATCTAGACACAGGGGGTCGCCACGAGCAGTACTTT.

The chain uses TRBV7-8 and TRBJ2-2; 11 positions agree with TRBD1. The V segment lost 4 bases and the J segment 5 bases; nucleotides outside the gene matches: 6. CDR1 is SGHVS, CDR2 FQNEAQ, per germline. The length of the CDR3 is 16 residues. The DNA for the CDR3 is TGTGCCAGCAGCTACGGACAGGGGGCCCTAACCGGGGAGCTGTTTTTT. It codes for CASSYGQGALTGELFF.

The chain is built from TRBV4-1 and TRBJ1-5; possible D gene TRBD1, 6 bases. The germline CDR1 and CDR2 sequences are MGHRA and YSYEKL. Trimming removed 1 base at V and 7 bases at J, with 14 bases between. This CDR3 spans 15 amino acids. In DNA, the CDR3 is TGCGCCAGCAGCCAAGGACAGGTCTCTGGACAGCCCCAGCATTTT. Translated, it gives CASSQGQVSGQPQHF.